This T cell receptor beta chain emerged from a study of neurological immune-mediated disorders. General study points: Expanded clones shared no identical CDR3 amino acid sequences across subjects, which suggested private TCR-beta repertoires in all groups.

TCRdb passed the 5' RACE reads through MiXCR, listing each CDR3 protein once. Of 45,000 to 50,000 distinct CDR3 sequences detected, 4.5% appear once; the ten largest clones hold 5.7%. There are a few counts of this clonotype. The antigen remains undetermined. Compared with germline, one end of the junction differs, possibly owing to a read error. The CDR3 contains 13 residues. The germline gives CDR1 SGHDT, CDR2 YYEEEE. Stored at -80 C, 2 million PBMCs were the source of the unsorted libraries. The source material was PBMCs. The chain recombines TRBV5-6 with TRBJ1-5, with D uncertain. This receptor was obtained from a woman aged 55-69 years with multiple sclerosis. CDR3 protein: CASSLERGQPQNF. DNA of the CDR3: TGTGCCAGCAGCTTGGAACGGGGTCAGCCCCAGAATTTT.